This T cell receptor (beta chain) is drawn from a study of CD8+CD57+ T cells in acquired aplastic anemia. Patients sequenced had flow cytometry evidence of CD8+CD57+ cell expansion. Every patient had severe acquired aplastic anemia. For CDR3 and TCR beta VDJ profiling, genomic DNA was the template used. One entry per CDR3 protein, called by TCRdb with MiXCR from the reads. The data contain about 180,000 distinct CDR3 sequences, 45% to 60% of them singletons. For this clonotype: One end of the junction does not line up with germline, which may come from a read error.

The origin of this receptor is a human donor with aplastic anemia. The source material was sorted CD4+, CD8+, or CD8+CD57+ T cells (not recorded which) from PBMCs.

The CDR3 reads CASSQDETYNSPLHF. The CDR3 DNA is TGCGCCAGCAGCCAAGACGAGACCTACAATTCACCCCTCCACTTT. The chain joins TRBV4-3 to TRBJ1-6; no definite D call. There are 15 residues in the CDR3. Germline assignment: CDR1 LGHNA and CDR2 YSLEER.